The entry below describes one T cell receptor beta chain. Its antigen remains unknown. With 5 bases removed from V and 3 bases from J, the gap between germline ends came to 11 bases. CDR3 size: 15 residues. From germline, CDR1 is SGHAT and CDR2 FQNNGV. This entry comes from a study of shared clonotypes between healthy human individuals. Study-wide findings and caveats: With several donors compared, about 5% of naive CD4 clonotypes were shared. How much donors shared clonotypes was expected to be affected by sequencing depth. Estimated clonotype richness was generally higher in naive than memory subsets.

Positive CCR7 selection of CD45RO-negative cells yielded the naive CD8 cells, and terminally differentiated effector memory CD45RA+ cells were excluded. Template for every sorted-subset replicate PCR totaled roughly 210 ng DNA, 25,000 to 30,000 T cell genomes. Generated by immunoSEQ multiplex PCR, the TCRdb table keeps only in-frame clones and is missing some. The sample contains millions of clones, 93% of which appear only once. V gene TRBV11-2 combines with J gene TRBJ2-6; D gene uncertain. The sequencing sample was made of naive CD8+ T cells from PBMCs. The sequence derives from a man aged 18-30 years in good health. Some clones in this sample may be carry-over from other donors' samples. CDR3 bases: TGTGCCAGCAGCCATGAACCAGGTGGGGCCAACGTCCTGACTTTC. This translates into CASSHEPGGANVLTF.